The present entry profiles one TCR beta chain with its context. Authors' analysis steps: Amplifying reference gene primers gave estimates of nucleated cell counts. Generated by immunoSEQ multiplex PCR, the TCRdb table keeps only in-frame clones and is missing some. The DNA gave D and trimming, while V, J and clone size come from that table. The sample gives roughly 250,000 clones, roughly 82% of which show up once; approximately 5% is in the top ten. Trimming stripped 6 bases from V and 7 bases from J, with 13 bases between. Per germline, CDR1 MGHDK and CDR2 SYGVNS. This CDR3 region has 14 residues. This sample was taken from a study of blood T cell repertoires in COVID-19. As for the study in general: The United States, Italy and Spain supplied acute and convalescent COVID-19 samples. In each case, the material was cDNA or gDNA derived from T cells, B-cell-depleted T cells, or PBMCs.

The rearrangement joins TRBV25-1 to TRBJ1-6; D is uncertain. The sequenced sample was peripheral blood. This clonotype was sampled from an elderly woman with active or convalescent COVID-19. The CDR3 bases are TGTGCCAGCAGAGCAGGAGGAATAAATTCACCCCTCCACTTT. This gives the protein CASRAGGINSPLHF.